These 24 T cell receptor beta chains originate from one sample sequenced in a study of identical twins. TCRdb processed the 5' RACE reads anew with MiXCR; each CDR3 protein has one entry. The sample has hundreds of thousands of distinct CDR3 sequences, around 22% seen once. These data are also associated with another study on yellow fever vaccine responses in identical twins.

Sequencing used CD4+ T cells sorted from blood. These receptors all stem from a young woman in good health.

The table lists this clonotype with a few counts. The rearrangement uses TRBV6-1 and TRBJ1-1; 10 nucleotides match TRBD1. The V gene end was trimmed by 6 bases and the J gene end by 5 bases; junction bases not matched to a gene: 3. The length of the CDR3 is 13 residues. Germline CDR1 MNHNS, CDR2 SASEGT. For the CDR3, the DNA is TGTGCCAGCAGAGGACAGGGGGAGACTGAAGCTTTCTTT. This gives the protein CASRGQGETEAFF.

This clonotype was detected a few times. V usage is TRBV20-1 and J usage is TRBJ2-5; 14 bases align to TRBD2. The CDR3 has 16 residues. Losses at the gene ends were 6 bases for V and 1 base for J; bases not matched to a gene: 7. The germline CDR1 and CDR2 sequences are DFQATT and SNEGSKA (reference sequence). The CDR3 reads CSARLAGGPIQETQYF. DNA for the CDR3: TGCAGTGCGAGACTAGCGGGAGGGCCCATCCAAGAGACCCAGTACTTC.

There are many counts of this clonotype. The chain links TRBV20-1 to TRBJ2-5, with a possible D match to TRBD1 (5 bases). V was cut by 6 bases and J by 3 bases, with 11 bases left in between. The length of the CDR3 is 12 residues. In germline, CDR1 is DFQATT, CDR2 SNEGSKA (reference sequence). CDR3 nucleotides: TGCAGTGCGAAGCTAGGGGAAGAGACCCAGTACTTC. It codes for CSAKLGEETQYF.

The J gene is TRBJ2-7, the V gene TRBV28, with 7 bases lining up with TRBD1. Germline trimming cut 3 bases from V and 5 bases from J; bases unmatched to any gene: 7. CDR3 length: 14 amino acids. The germline gives CDR1 MDHEN, CDR2 SYDVKM. This CDR3 reads CASSFRQGDHEQYF. The CDR3 DNA sequence: TGTGCCAGCAGTTTTCGGCAGGGGGACCACGAGCAGTACTTC.

The V gene is TRBV10-3, the J gene TRBJ2-7; no clear D gene. V was trimmed by 6 bases and J by 3 bases, leaving 6 bases between them. The CDR3 runs 11 residues. The germline V gene encodes CDR1 ENHRY and CDR2 SYGVKD. This CDR3 is CAIRENYEQYF. CDR3 nucleotides: TGTGCCATCAGGGAGAACTACGAGCAGTACTTC.

This clonotype has only a few counts. V is TRBV7-2 and J is TRBJ2-7, with a weak D call TRBD2 (7 bases). Looked up from germline, CDR1 is SGHTA and CDR2 is FQGNSA. The CDR3 runs 15 residues. The V and J ends lost 3 bases and 2 bases respectively, with 14 bases between them. The CDR3 DNA reads as TGTGCCAGCAGCTTTCAGGGGAGGGTAGCCTACGAGCAGTACTTC. Translated, it gives CASSFQGRVAYEQYF.

This clonotype was detected only a few times. This rearrangement joins TRBV5-6 to TRBJ2-7; the match to TRBD2 covers 10 bases. CDR1 and CDR2 (germline): SGHDT, YYEEEE. Unmatched junction bases numbered 17, after V lost 0 bases and J lost 2 bases. This CDR3 comprises 20 residues. The CDR3 protein is CASSLVSWTSGIRQTYEQYF. The CDR3 DNA sequence: TGTGCCAGCAGCTTGGTTAGTTGGACTAGCGGCATACGACAGACCTACGAGCAGTACTTC.

The rearrangement joins TRBV12-3 or TRBV12-4 to TRBJ2-1, with 11 bases fitting TRBD2. The CDR3 sequence is 18 residues long. Trimming removed 10 bases from V and 7 bases from J; junction bases left unmatched: 21. This CDR3 is CAISYRGTSGHFANEQFF. For the CDR3, the DNA is TGTGCCATCAGCTACCGTGGGACTAGCGGCCACTTTGCAAATGAGCAGTTCTTC.

This clonotype was observed at least ten times. The chain joins TRBV12-3 or TRBV12-4 to TRBJ2-7; D possibly corresponds to TRBD1 (5 bases). This CDR3 is built from 14 residues. The V gene lost 6 bases and the J gene lost 6 bases, with 18 bases spanning the gap. In DNA, the CDR3 is TGTGCCAGCAGCCCTAGGGGTGCTGATGCCGAGCAGTACTTC. Translated, it gives CASSPRGADAEQYF.

This clonotype has a count of ten or more. The V gene is TRBV5-1, the J gene TRBJ2-1, with 8 bases lining up with TRBD2. The CDR3 has 15 amino acids. CDR1 is SGHRS and CDR2 is YFSETQ in the germline V gene. V shed 2 bases, J shed 0 bases, and the junction held 1 base outside the gene matches. Here the CDR3 DNA reads TGCGCCAGCAGCTTTAGCGGGACCTCCTACAATGAGCAGTTCTTC. Encoded protein: CASSFSGTSYNEQFF. Full variable domain (missing parts from reference TRBV5-1 and TRBJ2-1): KAGVTQTPRYLIKTRGQQVTLSCSPISGHRSVSWYQQTPGQGLQFLFEYFSETQRNKGNFPGRFSGRQFSNSRSEMNVSTLELGDSALYLCASSFSGTSYNEQFFGPGTRLTVL.

The V gene is TRBV9, the J gene TRBJ1-2, with TRBD1 matching over 10 bases. There are 15 residues in the CDR3. The J segment lost 4 bases and the V segment lost 0 bases, leaving 3 bases of the junction unmatched. CDR1 and CDR2 from the germline V gene are SGDLS and YYNGEE. CDR3 nucleotides: TGTGCCAGCAGCGTAGCTGGGACAGGGGCCTATGGCTACACCTTC. Translation: CASSVAGTGAYGYTF.

The chain combines TRBV12-3 or TRBV12-4 with TRBJ1-4, with 8 bases identical to TRBD1. CDR3 length: 15 residues. Unmatched junction bases numbered 8, after V lost 6 bases and J lost 5 bases. The DNA for the CDR3 is TGTGCCAGCAGACGACAGGGGAGTATAAATGAAAAACTGTTTTTT. Protein sequence: CASRRQGSINEKLFF.

This clonotype turned up a few times. V and J are TRBV18 and TRBJ2-3; 16 positions agree with TRBD2. J gave up 11 bases and V 0 bases, and 8 bases lay outside the gene matches. The CDR3 spans 17 residues. Germline values: CDR1 KGHSH, CDR2 LQKENI. The CDR3 region has the DNA TGTGCCAGCTCACCACCGCCGGGACTAGCGGGGGGGGAAGAGCAGTATTTT. This encodes CASSPPPGLAGGEEQYF.

CDR3 bases: TGCAGTGCTAGCAGGGACACAGATACGCAGTATTTT. It is translated as CSASRDTDTQYF. This chain links TRBV20-1 with TRBJ2-3; D is possibly TRBD1 (5 bases). Germline V gene data show CDR1 as DFQATT and CDR2 as SNEGSKA (reference sequence). Trimming shortened V by 3 bases and J by 2 bases, and 6 bases separated the two germline ends. The CDR3 runs to 12 residues.

The table lists this clonotype with a few counts. This chain links TRBV4-1 with TRBJ1-2, with D uncertain. The germline V gene has CDR1 MGHRA and CDR2 YSYEKL. V gave up 0 bases and J gave up 5 bases, with 7 bases separating them. The CDR3 extends over 13 amino acids. CDR3 in amino acids: CASSQDATYGYTF. The DNA of the CDR3 is TGCGCCAGCAGCCAAGATGCCACTTATGGCTACACCTTC.

The V gene is TRBV28, the J gene TRBJ2-5; 10 bases match TRBD1. This CDR3 comprises 16 residues. CDR1 and CDR2 from the germline V gene are MDHEN and SYDVKM. Trimming removed 7 bases from V and 2 bases from J; junction bases left unmatched: 10. The CDR3 protein is CASNRRGDRGQETQYF. The CDR3 DNA reads as TGTGCCAGCAACCGCCGCGGGGACAGGGGACAAGAGACCCAGTACTTC.

The CDR3 DNA follows: TGTGCCATCTGTCCGGGCCAGCCCTACAATGAGCAGTTCTTC. As protein: CAICPGQPYNEQFF. V gene TRBV10-3 combines with J gene TRBJ2-1; no firm D call. CDR3 length: 14 residues. V lost 8 bases and J 2 bases, leaving 13 bases between the germline ends. The germline V gene has CDR1 ENHRY and CDR2 SYGVKD.

This clonotype was observed a few times. This sequence joins TRBV5-1 and TRBJ2-3, with TRBD2 matching over 11 bases. This CDR3 has 16 amino acids. After removal of 4 bases from V and 4 bases from J, the junction contained 8 bases not matched to a gene. The germline CDR1 and CDR2 sequences are SGHRS and YFSETQ. The CDR3: CASSPLDSGRADTQYF. The CDR3 DNA follows: TGCGCCAGCAGCCCGCTCGATAGCGGGAGGGCAGATACGCAGTATTTT. Variable domain in full (rest from reference TRBV5-1 and TRBJ2-3): KAGVTQTPRYLIKTRGQQVTLSCSPISGHRSVSWYQQTPGQGLQFLFEYFSETQRNKGNFPGRFSGRQFSNSRSEMNVSTLELGDSALYLCASSPLDSGRADTQYFGPGTRLTVL.

The sample holds a few counts of this clonotype. The gene calls are TRBV4-2 and TRBJ1-5; D perhaps matches TRBD1 (5 bases). V dropped 3 bases and J dropped 7 bases, with 19 bases sitting between them. The germline V gene encodes CDR1 LGHNA and CDR2 YNFKEQ. The CDR3 length is 16 residues. This chain's CDR3 is CASSQGDRDVKQPQHF. CDR3 coding DNA: TGTGCCAGCAGCCAGGGGGACCGGGACGTCAAGCAGCCCCAGCATTTT.

The gene calls are TRBV5-1 and TRBJ2-2; 14 bases map to TRBD2. Germline V lookup: CDR1 SGHRS, CDR2 YFSETQ. J gave up 2 bases and V 3 bases, and 3 bases lay outside the gene matches. The CDR3 length is 17 residues. This CDR3 is CASSSGTSGRNTGELFF. As DNA, the CDR3 is TGCGCCAGCAGCTCCGGGACTAGCGGGAGAAACACCGGGGAGCTGTTTTTT.

This clonotype has a handful of counts. The V call is TRBV20-1, the J call TRBJ2-1; 7 nucleotides align to TRBD2. J gave up 7 bases and V 4 bases, and 7 bases lay outside the gene matches. Germline CDR1 reads DFQATT; CDR2 reads SNEGSKA (reference sequence). This CDR3 is built from 13 residues. CDR3 sequence (DNA): TGCAGTGCTACCTCCGGGACTAAAAATGAGCAGTTCTTC. Translated, it gives CSATSGTKNEQFF.

This clonotype was detected a few times. This chain joins TRBV5-1 and TRBJ2-1, with D hard to call. V shed 1 base and J shed 0 bases, with 11 bases lying between them. This CDR3 has 16 amino acids. Per the germline V gene, CDR1 is SGHRS and CDR2 is YFSETQ. CDR3 region: CASSLIGLDSYNEQFF. DNA of the CDR3: TGCGCCAGCAGCTTGATCGGGCTAGACTCCTACAATGAGCAGTTCTTC.

A few counts support this clonotype. The chain joins TRBV7-8 to TRBJ2-2, with D unresolved. Trimming took 1 base from V and 3 from J, leaving 6 bases between them. This CDR3 is 14 amino acids long. Germline V CDR1 and CDR2: SGHVS, FQNEAQ. The CDR3 DNA reads TGTGCCAGCAGCTTAGTGACGGACACCGGGGAGCTGTTTTTT. This encodes CASSLVTDTGELFF.

The DNA of the CDR3 is TGTGCCAGCAGCCACGGAGGGGTTAACACTGAAGCTTTCTTT. It encodes CASSHGGVNTEAFF. V is TRBV2 and J is TRBJ1-1; tentatively, D is TRBD1 (5 bases). Trimming took off 6 bases at V and 2 bases at J, with 13 bases between the two ends. This CDR3 spans 14 amino acids. CDR1 is SNHLY, CDR2 FYNNEI, per germline.